What follows describes a single TCR beta chain. Its specificity is unknown. The data derive from a study of blood T cells in healthy people across ages. Regarding the study as a whole: It was the long-lived donors that had more naive CD4+ cells and higher diversity than aged donors.

With 2 bases removed from V and 2 bases from J, the gap between germline ends came to 18 bases. The CDR3 covers 17 residues. Per germline, CDR1 MNHEY and CDR2 SVGEGT. It was with a sample-barcoded 5' primer and a J-beta primer mix that a second PCR of roughly 6 to 11 cycles was run. Carrying 12 random nucleotides, a template-switch adaptor labeled each individual cDNA molecule. Using its own MiXCR run on the 5' RACE reads, TCRdb lists one record per CDR3 protein. The profile shows around 800,000 distinct CDR3 sequences, 40% to 50% of them singletons. Sequencing was performed on blood. This sequence originates from a man aged 55 to 70 in good health. The chain joins TRBV6-2 or TRBV6-3 to TRBJ2-5, with D perhaps TRBD2 (6 bases). The CDR3 protein is CASSYGGLAGSQETQYF. The CDR3 coding sequence is TGTGCCAGCAGTTACGGGGGACTGGCGGGGAGTCAAGAGACCCAGTACTTC.